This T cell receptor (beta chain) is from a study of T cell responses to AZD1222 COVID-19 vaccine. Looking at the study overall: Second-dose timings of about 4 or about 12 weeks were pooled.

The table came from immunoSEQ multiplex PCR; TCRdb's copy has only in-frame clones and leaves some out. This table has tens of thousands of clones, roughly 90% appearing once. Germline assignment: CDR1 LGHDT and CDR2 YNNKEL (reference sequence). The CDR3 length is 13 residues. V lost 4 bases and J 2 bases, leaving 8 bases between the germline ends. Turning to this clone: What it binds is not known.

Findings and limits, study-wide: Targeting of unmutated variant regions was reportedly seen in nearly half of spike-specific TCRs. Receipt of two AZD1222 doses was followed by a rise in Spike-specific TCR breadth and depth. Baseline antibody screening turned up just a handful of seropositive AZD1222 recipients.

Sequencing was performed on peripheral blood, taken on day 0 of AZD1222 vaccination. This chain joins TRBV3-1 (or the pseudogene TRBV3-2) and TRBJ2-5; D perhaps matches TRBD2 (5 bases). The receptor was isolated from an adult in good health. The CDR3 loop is CASSLGRQETQYF. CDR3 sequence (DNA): TGTGCCAGCAGCCTTGGGAGACAAGAGACCCAGTACTTC.